The clone carrying this T cell receptor beta chain has only a few counts. Its antigen remains unidentified. From CD4+ cells came CD45RA+ naive and CD45RA-negative memory subsets. Clones were sequenced by immunoSEQ multiplex PCR, and TCRdb holds only the in-frame ones, with some missing. Of about 2.4 million clones listed, about 92% were seen once; the top ten hold roughly 0.14%. The entry originates in a study of shared clonotypes between healthy human individuals. CDR1 MDHEN and CDR2 SYDVKM come from the germline V gene. The CDR3 totals 13 residues. V lost 5 bases and J lost 2, with 9 bases in between. Study conclusions and caveats: Several donors showed sharing of about 5.5% of naive CD4 clonotypes.

This TCR derives from a man younger than 35 in good health. The V and J genes are TRBV28 and TRBJ1-2, with D unclear. The sequencing input was naive CD4+ T cells sorted from blood. Subset indicated: CD45RA+ positively selected. CDR3 loop: CASSRTVNYGYTF. The CDR3 DNA reads TGTGCCAGCAGTCGTACAGTCAACTATGGCTACACCTTC.